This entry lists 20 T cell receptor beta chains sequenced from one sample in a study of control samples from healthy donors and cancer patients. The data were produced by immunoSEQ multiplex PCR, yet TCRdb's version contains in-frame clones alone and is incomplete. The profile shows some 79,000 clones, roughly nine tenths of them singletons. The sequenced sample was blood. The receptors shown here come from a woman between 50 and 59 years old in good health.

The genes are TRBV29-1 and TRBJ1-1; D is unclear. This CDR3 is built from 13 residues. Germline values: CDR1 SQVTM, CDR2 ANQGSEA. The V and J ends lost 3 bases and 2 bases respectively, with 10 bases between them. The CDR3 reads CSVDKGLNTEAFF. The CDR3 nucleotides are TGCAGCGTTGACAAGGGATTAAACACTGAAGCTTTCTTT.

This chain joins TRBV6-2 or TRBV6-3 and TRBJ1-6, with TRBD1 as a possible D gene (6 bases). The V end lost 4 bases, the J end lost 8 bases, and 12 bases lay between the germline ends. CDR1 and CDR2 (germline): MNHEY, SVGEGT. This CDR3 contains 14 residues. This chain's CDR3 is CASSWDILDSPLHF. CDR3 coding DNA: TGTGCCAGCAGTTGGGACATTTTGGATTCACCCCTCCACTTT.

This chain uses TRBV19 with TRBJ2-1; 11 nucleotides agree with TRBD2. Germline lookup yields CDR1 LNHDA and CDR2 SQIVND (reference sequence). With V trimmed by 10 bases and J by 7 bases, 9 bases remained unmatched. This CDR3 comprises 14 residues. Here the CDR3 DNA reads TGTGCCACATTTAGCGGGAGGGCTGGGAATGAGCAGTTCTTC. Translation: CATFSGRAGNEQFF.

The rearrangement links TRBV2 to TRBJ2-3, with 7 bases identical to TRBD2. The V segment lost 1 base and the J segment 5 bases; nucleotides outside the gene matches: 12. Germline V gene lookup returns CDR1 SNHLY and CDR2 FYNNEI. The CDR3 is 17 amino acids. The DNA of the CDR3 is TGTGCCAGCAGTGAAGGGGCGGGAGCGGGTGAGGAAGATACGCAGTATTTT. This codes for CASSEGAGAGEEDTQYF.

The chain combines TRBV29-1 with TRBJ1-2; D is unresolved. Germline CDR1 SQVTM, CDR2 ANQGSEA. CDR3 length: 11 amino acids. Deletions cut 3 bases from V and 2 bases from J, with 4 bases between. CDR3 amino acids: CSVDGNYGYTF. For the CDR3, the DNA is TGCAGCGTTGATGGCAACTATGGCTACACCTTC.

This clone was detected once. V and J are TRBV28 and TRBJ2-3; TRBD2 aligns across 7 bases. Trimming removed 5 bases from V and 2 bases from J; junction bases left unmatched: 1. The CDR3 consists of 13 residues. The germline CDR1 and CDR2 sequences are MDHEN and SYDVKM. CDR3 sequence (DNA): TGTGCCAGCAGTCTAGCGGTCACAGATACGCAGTATTTT. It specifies CASSLAVTDTQYF.

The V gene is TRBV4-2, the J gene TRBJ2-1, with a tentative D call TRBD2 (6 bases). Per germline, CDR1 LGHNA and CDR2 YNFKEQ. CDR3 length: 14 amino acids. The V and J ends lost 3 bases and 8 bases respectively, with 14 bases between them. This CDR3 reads CASSHSDGSYEQFF. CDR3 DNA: TGTGCCAGCAGCCACTCTGACGGGAGCTATGAGCAGTTCTTC.

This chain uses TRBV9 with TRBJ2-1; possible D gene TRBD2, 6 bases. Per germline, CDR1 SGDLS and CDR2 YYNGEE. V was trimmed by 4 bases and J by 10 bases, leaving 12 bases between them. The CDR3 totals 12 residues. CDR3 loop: CASSPRDLEQFF. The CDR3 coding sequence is TGTGCCAGCAGCCCGCGGGATTTAGAGCAGTTCTTC.

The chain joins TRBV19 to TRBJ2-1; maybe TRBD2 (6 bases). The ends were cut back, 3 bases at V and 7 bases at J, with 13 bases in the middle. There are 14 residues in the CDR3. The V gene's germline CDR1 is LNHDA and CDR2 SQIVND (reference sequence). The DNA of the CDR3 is TGTGCCAGTAGTATGGCCGGGAGCCGGAATGAGCAGTTCTTC. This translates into CASSMAGSRNEQFF.

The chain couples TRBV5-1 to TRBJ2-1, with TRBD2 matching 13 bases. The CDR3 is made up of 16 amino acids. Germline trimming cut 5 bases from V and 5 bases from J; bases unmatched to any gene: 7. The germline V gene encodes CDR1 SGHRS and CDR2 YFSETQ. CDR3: CASRNRTSGGNNEQFF. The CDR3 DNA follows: TGCGCCAGCAGGAACCGGACTAGCGGGGGTAACAATGAGCAGTTCTTC.

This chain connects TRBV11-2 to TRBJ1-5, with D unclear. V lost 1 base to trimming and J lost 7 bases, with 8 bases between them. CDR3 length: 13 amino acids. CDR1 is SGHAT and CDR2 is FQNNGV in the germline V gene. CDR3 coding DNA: TGTGCCAGCAGCTTAGGGGAAGAACAGCCCCAGCATTTT. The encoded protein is CASSLGEEQPQHF.

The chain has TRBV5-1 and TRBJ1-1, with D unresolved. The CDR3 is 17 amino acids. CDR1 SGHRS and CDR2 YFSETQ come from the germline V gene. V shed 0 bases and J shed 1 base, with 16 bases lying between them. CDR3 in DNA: TGCGCCAGCAGCTTGGCCAAGTTAGGTTCGGGGAACACTGAAGCTTTCTTT. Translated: CASSLAKLGSGNTEAFF.

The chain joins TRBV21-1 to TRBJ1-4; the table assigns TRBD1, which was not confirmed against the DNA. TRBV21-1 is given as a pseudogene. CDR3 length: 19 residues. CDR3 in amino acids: CASTSPLGTGLPDNEKLFF. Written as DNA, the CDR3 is TGTGCCAGCACCAGTCCTCTAGGTACAGGCCTCCCAGATAATGAAAAACTGTTTTTT.

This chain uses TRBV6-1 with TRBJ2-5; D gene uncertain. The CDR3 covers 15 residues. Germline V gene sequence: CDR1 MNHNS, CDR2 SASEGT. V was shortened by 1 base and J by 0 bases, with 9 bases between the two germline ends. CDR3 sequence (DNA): TGTGCCAGCAGTGAAGGCTGGCTGTACCAAGAGACCCAGTACTTC. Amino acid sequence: CASSEGWLYQETQYF.

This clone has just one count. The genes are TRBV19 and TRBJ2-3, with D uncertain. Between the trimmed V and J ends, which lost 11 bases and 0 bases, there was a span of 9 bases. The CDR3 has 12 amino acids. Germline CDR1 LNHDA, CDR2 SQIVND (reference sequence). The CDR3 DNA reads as TGTGCCTCAGGAGCTAGCACAGATACGCAGTATTTT. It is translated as CASGASTDTQYF.

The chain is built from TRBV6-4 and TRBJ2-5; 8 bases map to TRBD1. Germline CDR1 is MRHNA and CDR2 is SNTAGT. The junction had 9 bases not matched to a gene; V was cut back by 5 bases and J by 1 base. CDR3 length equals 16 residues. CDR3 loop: CASSPTGVGPQETQYF. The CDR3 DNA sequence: TGTGCCAGCAGTCCGACAGGGGTAGGACCCCAAGAGACCCAGTACTTC.

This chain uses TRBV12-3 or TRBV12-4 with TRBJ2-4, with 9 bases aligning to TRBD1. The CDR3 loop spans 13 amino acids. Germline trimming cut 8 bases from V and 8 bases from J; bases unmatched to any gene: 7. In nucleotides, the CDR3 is TGTGCCAGCTCGACAGGGGACAGGGACATTCAGTACTTC. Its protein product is CASSTGDRDIQYF.

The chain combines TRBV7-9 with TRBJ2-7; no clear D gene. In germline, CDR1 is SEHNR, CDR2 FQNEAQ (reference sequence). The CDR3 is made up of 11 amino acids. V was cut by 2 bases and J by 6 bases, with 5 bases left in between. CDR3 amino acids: CASSLTGEQYF. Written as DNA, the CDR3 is TGTGCCAGCAGCTTAACGGGCGAGCAGTACTTC.

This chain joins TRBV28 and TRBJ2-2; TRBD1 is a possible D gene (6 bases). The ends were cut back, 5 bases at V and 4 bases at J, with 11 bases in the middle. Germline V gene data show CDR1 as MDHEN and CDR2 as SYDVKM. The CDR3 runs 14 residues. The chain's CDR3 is CASSPHRVTGELFF. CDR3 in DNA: TGTGCCAGCAGTCCTCACAGGGTCACCGGGGAGCTGTTTTTT. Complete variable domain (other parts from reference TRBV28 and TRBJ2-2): DVKVTQSSRYLVKRTGEKVFLECVQDMDHENMFWYRQDPGLGLRLIYFSYDVKMKEKGDIPEGYSVSREKKERFSLILESASTNQTSMYLCASSPHRVTGELFFGEGSRLTVL.

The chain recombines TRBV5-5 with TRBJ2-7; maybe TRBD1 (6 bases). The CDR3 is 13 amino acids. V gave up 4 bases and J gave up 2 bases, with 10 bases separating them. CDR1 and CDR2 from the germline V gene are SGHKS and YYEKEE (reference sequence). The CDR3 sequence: CASSAGTPYEQYF. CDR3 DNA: TGTGCCAGCAGCGCCGGGACACCCTACGAGCAGTACTTC.